What follows describes a single T cell receptor (beta chain). Participant ages covered roughly 18 to 89 years across approximately 25 US areas. The CDR3 length is 16 residues. V lost 2 bases to trimming and J lost 1 base, with 13 bases between them. Germline lookup yields CDR1 SGHRS and CDR2 YFSETQ. Per the original methods: Estimation of nucleated cell counts was performed using reference gene primer amplification. Method: immunoSEQ multiplex PCR; TCRdb's copy keeps in-frame clones and lacks some. The V and J calls and clone size were taken over from that table, and D and trimming were inferred from the DNA. The sample holds roughly 180,000 clones; 65% to 90% are singletons and the top ten take about 12%. The data were taken from a study of blood T cell repertoires in COVID-19. Study-level information: From the United States, Italy and Spain came samples of acute and convalescent COVID-19. From T cells, B-cell-depleted T cells, or PBMCs came the material, which was cDNA or gDNA.

V and J are TRBV5-1 and TRBJ2-1; weak D call: TRBD1 (6 bases). This TCR was sampled from a man aged 35 to 55 who had recovered from COVID-19. Sequencing was performed on PBMCs or T cells enriched from blood (not recorded which). The CDR3 DNA reads as TGCGCCAGCAGCTTATCCGGACAGTCGTCCTACAATGAGCAGTTCTTC. Its translation: CASSLSGQSSYNEQFF.